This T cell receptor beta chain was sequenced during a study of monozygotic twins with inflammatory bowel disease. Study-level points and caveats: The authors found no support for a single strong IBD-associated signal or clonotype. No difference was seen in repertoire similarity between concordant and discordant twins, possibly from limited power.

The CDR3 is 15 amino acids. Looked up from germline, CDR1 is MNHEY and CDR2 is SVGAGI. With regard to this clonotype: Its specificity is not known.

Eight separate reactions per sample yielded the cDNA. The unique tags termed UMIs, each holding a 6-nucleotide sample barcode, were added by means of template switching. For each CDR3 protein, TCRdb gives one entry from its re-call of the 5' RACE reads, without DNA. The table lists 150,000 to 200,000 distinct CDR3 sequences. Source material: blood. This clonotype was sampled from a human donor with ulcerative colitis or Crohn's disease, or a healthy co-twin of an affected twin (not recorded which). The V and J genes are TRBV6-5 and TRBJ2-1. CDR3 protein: CASSTTGGSYNEQFF.